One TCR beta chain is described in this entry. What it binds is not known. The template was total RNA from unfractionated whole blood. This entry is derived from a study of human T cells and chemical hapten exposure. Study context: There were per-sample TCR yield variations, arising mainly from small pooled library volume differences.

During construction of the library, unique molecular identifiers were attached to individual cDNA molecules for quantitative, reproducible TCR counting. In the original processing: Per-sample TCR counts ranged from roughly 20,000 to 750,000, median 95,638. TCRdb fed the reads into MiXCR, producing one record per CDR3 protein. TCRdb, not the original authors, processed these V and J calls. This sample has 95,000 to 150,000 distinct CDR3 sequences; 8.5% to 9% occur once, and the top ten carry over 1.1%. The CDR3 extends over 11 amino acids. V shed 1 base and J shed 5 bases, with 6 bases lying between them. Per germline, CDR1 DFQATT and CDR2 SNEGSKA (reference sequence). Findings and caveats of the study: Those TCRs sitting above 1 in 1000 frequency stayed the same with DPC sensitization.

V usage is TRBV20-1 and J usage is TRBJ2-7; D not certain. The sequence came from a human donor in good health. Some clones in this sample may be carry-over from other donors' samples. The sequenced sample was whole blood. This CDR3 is CSARGINEQYF. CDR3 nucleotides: TGCAGTGCTAGAGGGATCAACGAGCAGTACTTC.